Sequencing of this T cell receptor (beta chain) was carried out in a study of T cell responses to AZD1222 COVID-19 vaccine. In its sample, this clone was seen a few times. Germline is not matched at one junction end, which may reflect a read error. Sequencing used immunoSEQ multiplex PCR; TCRdb keeps in-frame clones, though not all of them. The sample shows tens of thousands of clones, about 93% of them seen only once. Looked up from germline, CDR1 is SSHAT and CDR2 is FNYEAQ (reference sequence). The CDR3 length is 14 residues. Sequences were derived from peripheral blood, sampled 28 days after the second dose of the MenACWY control vaccine. This clonotype was obtained from an adult who received the MenACWY meningococcal vaccine as a control. V gene TRBV7-7 combines with J gene TRBJ2-2, with D possibly TRBD2 on 5 matching bases. DNA for the CDR3: TGTGCTAGCAGTCCCCAGCAGCGGACCGGGGAGCTGTTTTTT. It specifies CASSPQQRTGELFF. The entire variable domain, with the rest obtained from reference TRBV7-7 and TRBJ2-2, is as follows: GAGVSQSPRYKVTKRGQDVTLRCDPISSHATLYWYQQALGQGPEFLTYFNYEAQPDKSGLPSDRFSAERPEGSISTLTIQRTEQRDSAMYRCASSPQQRTGELFFGEGSRLTVL.